This T cell receptor (beta chain) was identified during a study of Ad26.COV2.S vaccination and SARS-CoV-2 variants. V shed 3 bases and J 0 bases; nucleotides not matched to a gene: 1. This CDR3 is built from 16 residues. Per germline, CDR1 LGHNA and CDR2 YSLEER. Assay used: immunoSEQ multiplex PCR; TCRdb lists only in-frame clones, some missing. The repertoire holds around 270,000 clones, with 70% to 90% as singletons. Treatment here: 15 to 20 received Ad26.COV2.S at low or high dose, single or two shots; about 5 received placebo; per-sample allocation not given. After the first vaccine or placebo injection, samples were drawn on day 63.

The TCR sequence derives from a person aged 18-60 years who received the Ad26.COV2.S COVID-19 vaccine or a placebo. The rearrangement links TRBV4-3 to TRBJ2-2; 10 positions agree with TRBD2. This material consisted of peripheral blood, taken in a trial of Ad26.COV2.S vaccine versus placebo. The CDR3 loop reads CASSHSGGANTGELFF. CDR3 DNA: TGCGCCAGCAGCCACAGCGGGGGGGCGAACACCGGGGAGCTGTTTTTT.